This T cell receptor (beta chain) stems from a study of shared clonotypes between healthy human individuals. Study observations and caveats: Donor scarcity curtailed the genetic and exposure-history diversity represented herein.

The CDR3 has 14 residues. Germline V gene data show CDR1 as MNHNY and CDR2 as SVGAGI (reference sequence). V lost 7 bases to trimming and J lost 6 bases; unmatched junction nucleotides: 8. In the sorted-subset replicate PCRs, around 200 ng DNA, roughly 29,000 T cell genomes, was used. TCRdb's copy holds only in-frame clones and misses some; the assay was immunoSEQ multiplex PCR. The data show approximately 2.4 million clones, roughly 95% seen once. Each sample came from a Caucasian adult donor living in Nashville, Tennessee. On this clone itself: What it binds is not known.

This sequence was found in a man younger than 35 in good health. The gene calls are TRBV6-6 and TRBJ1-4, with TRBD1 matching 7 bases. Sequencing used naive CD4+ T cells sorted from blood. Noted subset: CD45RA+ positively selected. The CDR3 here is CASNYPGTDEKLFF. The CDR3 nucleotides read TGTGCCAGCAACTACCCCGGGACAGATGAAAAACTGTTTTTT.